A selection of T cell receptor beta chains follows, all from one sample in a study of blood T cell repertoires in COVID-19. TCRdb's copy holds only in-frame clones and misses some; the assay was immunoSEQ multiplex PCR. The sample has 290,000 or so clones; 70% to 90% are singletons. Sequenced: peripheral blood. The receptors were gathered from a man aged 45-65 years with active or convalescent COVID-19. Each CDR3 is given with its conserved first and last residue. D genes are given only for firm matches. A row's size may be missing; if present it is once, few, many or a size class.

TRBJ1-5,-,-,TRBV7-2,TGTGCCAGCAGCTTCCAGGGAAGCAATCAGCCCCAGCATTTT,CASSFQGSNQPQHF
TRBJ2-7,-,-,TRBV19,TGTGCCAGTAGTATAGTCGCTAGTCGGCACGAGCAGTACTTC,CASSIVASRHEQYF
TRBJ2-1,-,-,TRBV2,TGTGCCAGCAGTCTAATATACAGTTACAATGAGCAGTTCTTC,CASSLIYSYNEQFF
TRBJ1-2,-,-,TRBV13,TGTGCCAGCAGCTTAAGCGGTTTCTATGGCTACACCTTC,CASSLSGFYGYTF
TRBJ2-7,once,-,TRBV9,TGTGCCAGCAGTGGGAGTTCCTACGAGCAGTACTTC,CASSGSSYEQYF
TRBJ1-3,few,-,TRBV7-6,TGTGCCAGCAGCTTAGGCACTCGGGGATTAGCAAACACCATATATTTT,CASSLGTRGLANTIYF
TRBJ2-2,-,-,TRBV14,TGTGCCAGCAGCCTCTTCGGGTATGACGGGGAGCTGTTTTTT,CASSLFGYDGELFF
TRBJ1-4,few,-,TRBV29-1,TGCAGCGTTGGGCGGAGGGGAGAAAAACTGTTTTTT,CSVGRRGEKLFF
TRBJ2-1,-,-,TRBV5-6,TGTGCCAGCAGCTTGGATCCAACTAACTCCTACAATGAGCAGTTCTTC,CASSLDPTNSYNEQFF
TRBJ2-7,-,-,TRBV3-1/TRBV3-2,TGTGCCAGCAGCCAAGTAGCGGCGGGACAGTACTTC,CASSQVAAGQYF
TRBJ2-7,-,TRBD2,TRBV6-6,TGTGCCAGCAGTTGGGGCAGCGGGATCGCCTACGAGCAGTACTTC,CASSWGSGIAYEQYF
TRBJ2-7,-,-,TRBV4-1,TGCGCCAGCAGCCAAGAGTGGCGGTACGAGCAGTACTTC,CASSQEWRYEQYF
TRBJ2-2,-,TRBD2,TRBV7-2,TGTGCCAGCAGCTTAGCAAGTGGGAGGGCCGGGGAGCTGTTTTTT,CASSLASGRAGELFF
TRBJ1-1,-,-,TRBV6-6,TGTGCCAGCAACCCCTTTAGGAACACTGAAGCTTTCTTT,CASNPFRNTEAFF
TRBJ2-7,-,TRBD2,TRBV18,TGTGCCAGCTCACCATATTCGGGAGGACCTTCCTACGAGCAGTACTTC,CASSPYSGGPSYEQYF
TRBJ2-4,-,-,TRBV4-2,TGTGCCAGCAGCCAAGATAGTGTTCGGAGGTCCAAAAACATTCAGTACTTC,CASSQDSVRRSKNIQYF
TRBJ2-3,once,-,TRBV30,TGTGCCTGGAGTCCTCTCGCAGGGGATCGAGATACGCAGTATTTT,CAWSPLAGDRDTQYF
TRBJ1-1,few,-,TRBV7-9,TGTGCCAGCAGCACGGACAGCCGGGCTTTCTTT,CASSTDSRAFF
TRBJ1-1,few,-,TRBV2,TGTGCCAGCAGAGCGATCACAGGGAGCCCCAAAGCTTTCTTT,CASRAITGSPKAFF
TRBJ1-1,-,-,TRBV4-1,TGCGCCAGCAGCGCCAATCCCCTTTATAGCACTGAAGCTTTCTTT,CASSANPLYSTEAFF
TRBJ1-1,-,-,TRBV30,TGTGCCTGGAAGTCCGACTCTGAAGCTTTCTTT,CAWKSDSEAFF
TRBJ1-1,-,-,TRBV19,TGTGCCAGTAAGGGGTTGACCACTGAAGCTTTCTTT,CASKGLTTEAFF
TRBJ1-5,once,-,TRBV7-8,TGTGCCAGCAGTCCAGACAGCCCCCCGAACAATCAGCCCCAGCATTTT,CASSPDSPPNNQPQHF
TRBJ2-2,-,-,TRBV5-1,TGCGCCAGCAGCTTGGAATCTGGGGAGCTGTTTTTT,CASSLESGELFF
TRBJ2-1,-,TRBD2,TRBV4-1,TGCGCCAGCAGCCTCACACGGACTAGCGGGGCCTCCCCCTACAATGAGCAGTTCTTC,CASSLTRTSGASPYNEQFF
TRBJ1-5,-,-,TRBV7-7,TGTGCTACTTGGGGGGGACTTAATCAGCCCCAGCATTTT,CATWGGLNQPQHF
TRBJ2-1,-,TRBD2,TRBV15,TGTGCCACCAGCAGAGATCGGCCCGGGAGGGCCGCATACGAGCAGTTCTTC,CATSRDRPGRAAYEQFF
TRBJ1-5,-,TRBD1,TRBV28,TGTGCCAGCAGTTGGACAGGGGGACATCAGCCCCAGCATTTT,CASSWTGGHQPQHF
TRBJ2-2,-,-,TRBV18,TGTGCCAGCTCACGAGATAGGAACACCGGGGAGCTGTTTTTT,CASSRDRNTGELFF
TRBJ1-4,many,-,TRBV2,TGTGCCAGCCTAGACAGTCGAACTAATGAAAAACTGTTTTTT,CASLDSRTNEKLFF
TRBJ2-7,-,-,TRBV12-3/TRBV12-4,TGTGCCAGCGGGATGGGGGGCGAGCAGTACTTC,CASGMGGEQYF
TRBJ2-1,-,TRBD2,TRBV10-3,TGTGCCATCAGTGAGGTTGTAGCGGGAGGCAACAATGAGCAGTTCTTC,CAISEVVAGGNNEQFF
TRBJ1-5,-,-,TRBV12-5,TGTGCTAGTGGTTTGGTACGCGGCTCAGACCCGAATCAGCCCCAGCATTTT,CASGLVRGSDPNQPQHF